Listed here are 24 T cell receptor beta chains from one sample, sequenced in a study of blood T cell repertoires in COVID-19. The data were produced by immunoSEQ multiplex PCR, yet TCRdb's version contains in-frame clones alone and is incomplete. This sample has around 300,000 clones; approximately 90% occur once, and the top ten carry about 2%. The sequenced sample consisted of peripheral blood. The receptors shown here come from a man aged 18 to 30 with active or convalescent COVID-19.

Only one count was recorded for this clone. The chain carries TRBV7-6 and TRBJ2-1; 7 bases fit TRBD2. In germline, CDR1 is SGHVS, CDR2 FNYEAQ. Losses at the gene ends were 1 base for V and 5 bases for J; bases not matched to a gene: 5. The CDR3 extends over 15 amino acids. The CDR3 loop is CASSLVGRPDNEQFF. The DNA for the CDR3 is TGTGCCAGCAGCTTAGTCGGGAGGCCCGACAATGAGCAGTTCTTC.

The count of this clone is one. The chain couples TRBV5-4 to TRBJ2-4, with 13 bases that match TRBD2. The CDR3 spans 20 residues. J lost 0 bases, V lost 3 bases, and 12 bases had no gene match. Germline CDR1 reads SGHNT; CDR2 reads YYREEE (reference sequence). Here the CDR3 DNA reads TGTGCCAGCAGCTGGGCGCAGGGACTAGCGGGGCCCGTAGCCAAAAACATTCAGTACTTC. It encodes CASSWAQGLAGPVAKNIQYF.

V and J are TRBV5-1 and TRBJ2-2; tentatively, D is TRBD2 (5 bases). V lost 0 bases and J 6 bases, leaving 12 bases between the germline ends. The CDR3 covers 15 residues. Germline CDR1 reads SGHRS; CDR2 reads YFSETQ. CDR3 region: CASSLVPGGSGELFF. In DNA, the CDR3 is TGCGCCAGCAGCTTGGTCCCAGGCGGGTCCGGGGAGCTGTTTTTT. Full variable domain (remainder filled in from reference TRBV5-1 and TRBJ2-2): KAGVTQTPRYLIKTRGQQVTLSCSPISGHRSVSWYQQTPGQGLQFLFEYFSETQRNKGNFPGRFSGRQFSNSRSEMNVSTLELGDSALYLCASSLVPGGSGELFFGEGSRLTVL.

The chain is built from TRBV19 and TRBJ1-5; tentative D call: TRBD1 (5 bases). Germline loops: CDR1 LNHDA, CDR2 SQIVND (reference sequence). V was cut by 3 bases and J by 5 bases, with 14 bases left in between. The CDR3 loop spans 15 amino acids. The CDR3 sequence is CASSMGGLPDQPQHF. CDR3 DNA sequence: TGTGCCAGTAGTATGGGGGGACTCCCGGATCAGCCCCAGCATTTT.

This clone was observed once. The rearrangement joins TRBV11-2 to TRBJ1-1; TRBD1 might be the D (6 bases). Trimming removed 3 bases from V and 8 bases from J, with 16 bases in between. From germline, CDR1 is SGHAT and CDR2 FQNNGV. CDR3 length: 14 amino acids. CDR3 in amino acids: CASSFGSGATEAFF. The CDR3 DNA is TGTGCCAGCAGCTTTGGTTCAGGGGCAACGGAAGCTTTCTTT.

This chain uses TRBV10-2 with TRBJ2-1, with 9 bases aligning to TRBD1. There are 16 residues in the CDR3. The V and J ends lost 6 bases and 2 bases, in that order; junction bases with no gene match: 8. Looked up from germline, CDR1 is WSHSY and CDR2 is SAAADI. This CDR3 reads CASSAPGQGAYNEQFF. CDR3 nucleotide sequence: TGCGCCAGCAGCGCTCCGGGACAGGGAGCCTACAATGAGCAGTTCTTC.

The chain couples TRBV5-1 to TRBJ2-7; D is perhaps TRBD2 (7 bases). Per the germline V gene, CDR1 is SGHRS and CDR2 is YFSETQ. The CDR3 covers 14 residues. V dropped 5 bases and J dropped 2 bases, with 14 bases sitting between them. CDR3 DNA: TGCGCCAGCAGTACAACGGGGGGCGCCTACGAGCAGTACTTC. Residues: CASSTTGGAYEQYF.

The table lists this clone with a count of one. The rearrangement links TRBV14 to TRBJ2-7; TRBD1 agrees at 9 bases. The germline gives CDR1 SGHDN, CDR2 FVKESK. V gave up 5 bases and J gave up 5 bases; unmatched junction bases: 7. This CDR3 comprises 14 residues. The CDR3 is CASSIRDRVHEQYF. As DNA, the CDR3 is TGTGCCAGCAGCATCCGGGACAGGGTCCACGAGCAGTACTTC.

With respect to this clone: Germline and junction disagree at one end, which may indicate a read error. V gene TRBV6-1 combines with J gene TRBJ1-1, with TRBD1 matching 7 bases. The germline gives CDR1 MNHNS, CDR2 SASEGT. This CDR3 has 11 amino acids. CDR3: CASSEAQGGIF. DNA for the CDR3: TGTGCCAGCAGTGAAGCGCAGGGGGGAATCTTT.

This clone was counted a single time. The chain employs TRBV21-1 and TRBJ2-5; TRBD1 is the table's D call and was not checked against the DNA. TRBV21-1 is given as a pseudogene. The CDR3 loop spans 19 amino acids. The CDR3 DNA reads as TGTGCCAGCAGCCTTTTTCCCGGACAGGGGCGACATCACCCAGAGACCCAGTACTTC. Encoded protein: CASSLFPGQGRHHPETQYF.

This chain joins TRBV4-3 and TRBJ1-2; 7 nucleotides match TRBD1. In germline, CDR1 is LGHNA, CDR2 YSLEER. CDR3 length: 14 residues. V lost 3 bases and J lost 8; bases outside the gene matches: 9. CDR3 sequence reads: CASSHATGYNGYTF. CDR3 sequence (DNA): TGCGCCAGCAGCCATGCGACAGGGTATAACGGCTACACCTTC.

The chain is built from TRBV18 and TRBJ2-5; a weak D match, TRBD2 (6 bases). The CDR3 has 15 residues. Trimming removed 3 bases at V and 5 bases at J, with 16 bases between. In germline, CDR1 is KGHSH, CDR2 LQKENI. The CDR3 region is CASSPPLGGMETQYF. The CDR3 DNA reads as TGTGCCAGCTCACCTCCTCTCGGGGGAATGGAGACCCAGTACTTC.

The V and J genes are TRBV5-1 and TRBJ2-2; 7 nucleotides line up with TRBD2. The J segment lost 3 bases and the V segment lost 4 bases, leaving 6 bases of the junction unmatched. Germline V gene lookup returns CDR1 SGHRS and CDR2 YFSETQ. This CDR3 region has 15 residues. The CDR3 DNA is TGCGCCAGCAGCGAGACTAGCACACACACCGGGGAGCTGTTTTTT. Its translation is CASSETSTHTGELFF.

The chain recombines TRBV5-5 with TRBJ2-3, with D tentatively TRBD2 (5 bases). Germline V CDR1 and CDR2: SGHKS, YYEKEE (reference sequence). The V end lost 0 bases, the J end lost 0 bases, and 11 bases lay between the germline ends. The CDR3 length is 16 residues. The CDR3 coding sequence is TGTGCCAGCAGCTTGGTTCGGGGTGGGAGCACAGATACGCAGTATTTT. The encoded protein is CASSLVRGGSTDTQYF.

This clone occurred a few times. This CDR3 reads CASSEAGGEQYF. DNA for the CDR3: TGTGCCAGCAGTGAAGCTGGAGGGGAGCAGTACTTC. The chain is built from TRBV2 and TRBJ2-7; possibly TRBD2 for D (6 bases). The CDR3 runs to 12 residues. The V end lost 0 bases, the J end lost 7 bases, and 7 bases lay between the germline ends. The germline gives CDR1 SNHLY, CDR2 FYNNEI.

The chain joins TRBV7-8 to TRBJ2-2; 12 nucleotides align to TRBD2. Losses at the gene ends were 5 bases for V and 11 bases for J; bases not matched to a gene: 12. Germline CDR1 reads SGHVS; CDR2 reads FQNEAQ. This CDR3 contains 16 residues. The CDR3 nucleotides read TGTGCCAGCAGCCGCGGGCGGTCTAGCGGGAGGGCCGAGCTGTTTTTT. Translated, it gives CASSRGRSSGRAELFF.

This chain uses TRBV25-1 with TRBJ1-4, with D unresolved. In germline, CDR1 is MGHDK, CDR2 SYGVNS. The CDR3 sequence is 11 residues long. The germline V and J ends were trimmed by 6 bases and 5 bases, with 4 bases remaining between them. The CDR3 sequence: CASRLNEKLFF. Here the CDR3 DNA reads TGTGCCAGCAGATTAAATGAAAAACTGTTTTTT.

This chain links TRBV2 with TRBJ1-6, with TRBD1 matching over 7 bases. Germline V CDR1 and CDR2: SNHLY, FYNNEI. This CDR3 is 14 amino acids long. The ends lost 3 bases at V and 4 bases at J; junction bases unmatched: 0. The DNA of the CDR3 is TGTGCCAGCAGTGAGGGACAGTATAATTCACCCCTCCACTTT. Translating it yields CASSEGQYNSPLHF.

The chain recombines TRBV5-6 with TRBJ1-2, with a tentative D call TRBD1 (6 bases). Germline V gene sequence: CDR1 SGHDT, CDR2 YYEEEE. The CDR3 consists of 13 residues. V was pared by 4 bases and J by 4 bases, with 11 bases between. CDR3 nucleotides: TGTGCCAGCAGCGGCGGACAGATCTATGGCTACACCTTC. Translation: CASSGGQIYGYTF.

The J gene is TRBJ2-5, the V gene TRBV11-2; D call uncertain. Germline V gives CDR1 SGHAT, CDR2 FQNNGV. The germline V and J ends were trimmed by 5 bases and 8 bases, with 9 bases remaining between them. The CDR3 runs 11 residues. CDR3 coding DNA: TGTGCCAGCAGCGTCTCAGGTACCCAGTACTTC. Translation gives CASSVSGTQYF.

This clone was observed a single time. This sequence joins TRBV24-1 and TRBJ2-3, with TRBD2 matching 10 bases. The CDR3 loop spans 15 amino acids. From germline, CDR1 is KGHDR and CDR2 SFDVKD. V shed 6 bases and J 8 bases; nucleotides not matched to a gene: 10. The CDR3 reads CATSSEREGLGTQYF. CDR3 bases: TGTGCCACCAGTTCGGAGCGGGAGGGTTTGGGTACGCAGTATTTT.

V is TRBV27 and J is TRBJ2-7, with 12 positions matching TRBD2. The junction had 5 bases not matched to a gene; V was cut back by 8 bases and J by 3 bases. Germline loops: CDR1 MNHEY, CDR2 SMNVEV (reference sequence). The CDR3 consists of 14 residues. DNA of the CDR3: TGTGCCAGCTCGCCACTAGCGGGGGGCTACGAGCAGTACTTC. Protein: CASSPLAGGYEQYF.

The chain is built from TRBV6-1 and TRBJ2-2; a weak D match, TRBD2 (5 bases). The CDR3 length is 15 residues. The V end was cut by 2 bases, the J end by 7 bases, with 14 bases between. Germline loops: CDR1 MNHNS, CDR2 SASEGT. CDR3 loop: CASSEPGLRDGELFF. In DNA, the CDR3 is TGTGCCAGCAGTGAACCAGGACTGCGAGACGGGGAGCTGTTTTTT.

This clone was seen more than once but under ten times. This chain joins TRBV7-6 and TRBJ1-1; possible D gene TRBD1, 5 bases. V was clipped by 3 bases and J by 0 bases, with 11 bases between them. The CDR3 runs to 15 residues. CDR1 is SGHVS and CDR2 is FNYEAQ in the germline V gene. The CDR3 reads CASSLETVLNTEAFF. Here the CDR3 DNA reads TGTGCCAGCAGCTTGGAGACAGTCCTGAACACTGAAGCTTTCTTT.